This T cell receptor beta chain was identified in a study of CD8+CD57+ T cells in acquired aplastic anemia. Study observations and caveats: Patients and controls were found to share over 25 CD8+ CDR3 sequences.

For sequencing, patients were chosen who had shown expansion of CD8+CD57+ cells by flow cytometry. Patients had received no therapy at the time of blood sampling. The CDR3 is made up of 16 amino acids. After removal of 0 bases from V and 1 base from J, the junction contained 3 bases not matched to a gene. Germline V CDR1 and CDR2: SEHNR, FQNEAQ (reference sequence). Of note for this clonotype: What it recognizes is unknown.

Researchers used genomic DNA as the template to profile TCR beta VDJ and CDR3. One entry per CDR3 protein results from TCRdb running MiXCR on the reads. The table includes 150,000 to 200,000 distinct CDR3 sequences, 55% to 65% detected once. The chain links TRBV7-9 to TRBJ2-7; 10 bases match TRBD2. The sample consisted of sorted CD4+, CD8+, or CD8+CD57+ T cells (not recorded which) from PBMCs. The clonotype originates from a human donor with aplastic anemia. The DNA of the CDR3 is TGTGCCAGCAGCTTAGCTCTAGCGGGGGTATCCTACGAGCAGTACTTC. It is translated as CASSLALAGVSYEQYF.